Listed below are T cell receptor beta chains from one sample, sequenced in a study of shared clonotypes between healthy human individuals. This table comes from immunoSEQ multiplex PCR, and its TCRdb copy is limited to in-frame clones, with some not included. This sample carries approximately 2,300,000 clones, approximately 90% of them seen once, and the ten largest clones take approximately 0.4%. Source material: naive CD4+ T cells from PBMCs. Receptors were obtained from a young man in good health. Some clones in this sample may be carry-over from other donors' samples. CDR3s include the opening cysteine and the closing phenylalanine or tryptophan. Fields, in order: clone size, V gene, J gene, D gene, CDR3 DNA, CDR3 protein. A D gene is named only where the DNA matches it firmly. Rows may omit the clone size; those that give it use once, few, many or a size class.

-	TRBV20-1	TRBJ2-7	-	TGCAGCCTGAGACTAGCCTACGAGCAGTACTTC	CSLRLAYEQYF
once	TRBV28	TRBJ2-5	-	TGTGCCAGCAGTTTATTCAGTCTAGCGGACAGAGGGGAGACCCAGTACTTC	CASSLFSLADRGETQYF
-	TRBV4-3	TRBJ2-7	-	TGCGCCAGCAGCCAAGATTCCCAGGTTTCCTCCTACGAGCAGTACTTC	CASSQDSQVSSYEQYF
-	TRBV27	TRBJ2-7	TRBD2	TGTGCCAGCAGGGCCTACGGCGGGAGTTCGGTCTACGAGCAGTACTTC	CASRAYGGSSVYEQYF
-	TRBV5-1	TRBJ2-7	-	TGCGCCAGCAGCCAGGGTACCTACGAGCAGTACTTC	CASSQGTYEQYF
-	TRBV25-1	TRBJ2-7	-	TGTGCCAGCAGTGGTGCAAGGAGATCCTACGAGCAGTACTTC	CASSGARRSYEQYF
-	TRBV20-1	TRBJ1-1	-	TGCAGTGCTAGACCCGGGACTGAAGCTTTCTTT	CSARPGTEAFF
few	TRBV18	TRBJ1-5	-	TGTGCCAGCTCACTGGACAGTATCAATCAGCCCCAGCATTTT	CASSLDSINQPQHF
-	TRBV5-6	TRBJ2-7	TRBD1	TGTGCCAGCAGCTTCGGACAGGGGTCCTACGAGCAGTACTTC	CASSFGQGSYEQYF
-	TRBV28	TRBJ2-1	-	TGTGCCAGCAGTTCATTACAGGGTCGGGGCAATGAGCAGTTCTTC	CASSSLQGRGNEQFF
-	TRBV29-1	TRBJ2-3	TRBD2	TGCAGCGTTCGTAGCGGGAGTCCCACAGATACGCAGTATTTT	CSVRSGSPTDTQYF
-	TRBV30	TRBJ1-6	-	TGTGCCTGGAGTGTACGGGGGAATAATTCACCCCTCCACTTT	CAWSVRGNNSPLHF
once	TRBV6-5	TRBJ2-7	-	TGTGCCAGCAGTTACGATGCAGTTCGGGCCTACGAGCAGTACTTC	CASSYDAVRAYEQYF
-	TRBV6-5	TRBJ1-2	-	TGTGCCAGCAGTGATAGAAGCCTCTATGGCTACACCTTC	CASSDRSLYGYTF
-	TRBV5-1	TRBJ2-1	TRBD2	TGCGCCAGCAGCTTTGCGACTAGCGGGAGTTCTTTCGACAATGAGCAGTTCTTC	CASSFATSGSSFDNEQFF
-	TRBV6-5	TRBJ2-1	TRBD1	TGTGCCAGCAGTTACTCCAGGGGGCACAATGAGCAGTTCTTC	CASSYSRGHNEQFF
-	TRBV4-2	TRBJ2-1	TRBD2	TGTGCCAGCAGCCAAGATAGGCGGCCTAGCGGATACAATGAGCAGTTCTTC	CASSQDRRPSGYNEQFF